This T cell receptor beta chain derives from a study of cytomegalovirus exposure and HLA in healthy donors. The study, taken as a whole, reports: In terms of immune exposure information, only CMV serostatus was available.

13 Jbeta primers and 60 Vbeta primers were used for the PCR. Assay used: immunoSEQ multiplex PCR; TCRdb lists only in-frame clones, some missing. The table shows roughly 120,000 clones, with 80% occurring only once. With regard to this clone: Its target is not known.

Healthy individuals who donated bone marrow served as the donors. The germline V and J ends were trimmed by 0 bases and 4 bases, with 7 bases remaining between them. Germline V CDR1 and CDR2: MNHEY, SVGAGI. The CDR3 has 13 residues. The clonotype was recovered from a man aged 45-65 years in good health and CMV-seronegative. Sequencing used PBMCs. This sequence joins TRBV6-5 and TRBJ2-7, with D hard to call. The CDR3 loop reads CASSYSVLYEQYF. CDR3 DNA sequence: TGTGCCAGCAGTTACTCCGTCCTTTACGAGCAGTACTTC.